This is a list of T cell receptor beta chains from one sample in a study of T cells in Graves' hyperthyroidism and ophthalmopathy. TCRdb reprocessed the multiplex PCR reads via MiXCR and lists one record per CDR3 protein. This table holds roughly 400,000 distinct CDR3 sequences, 15% to 19% found once. Sequencing was performed on blood. These receptors all come from a woman younger than 30 with Graves' hyperthyroidism that later progressed to Graves' ophthalmopathy. The CDR3 runs from the conserved cysteine through the conserved F or W. The D gene is left open where the match is weak. Not all rows give a size; the values are once, few, many and, for expanded clones, a class.

v_gene: TRBV28
abundance: many
j_gene: TRBJ2-7
len: 18
d_gene: .
CDR3nt: TGTGCCAGCAGTTTCGCGGTCGAGGTAGGCCTCACCCTCTACGAGCAGTACTTC
CDR3aa: CASSFAVEVGLTLYEQYF

v_gene: TRBV27
abundance: few
j_gene: TRBJ2-5
len: 18
d_gene: .
CDR3nt: TGTGCCAGCAGTTTTTTTACCCCCGGCGCGGGGCCACAAGAGACCCAGTACTTC
CDR3aa: CASSFFTPGAGPQETQYF

v_gene: TRBV4-3
abundance: .
j_gene: TRBJ2-1
len: 14
d_gene: .
CDR3nt: TGCGCCAGCAGCCCAGGACGGATAGACAATGAGCAGTTCTTC
CDR3aa: CASSPGRIDNEQFF

v_gene: TRBV6-5
abundance: many
j_gene: TRBJ1-1
len: 14
d_gene: TRBD1
CDR3nt: TGTGCCAGCAGTTTCGGGACAGCGAACACTGAAGCTTTCTTT
CDR3aa: CASSFGTANTEAFF

v_gene: TRBV20-1
abundance: many
j_gene: TRBJ1-5
len: 14
d_gene: .
CDR3nt: TGCAGTGCTAGCTTAGGCCCGGTGGATCAGCCCCAGCATTTT
CDR3aa: CSASLGPVDQPQHF

v_gene: TRBV10-3
abundance: many
j_gene: TRBJ1-1
len: 13
d_gene: .
CDR3nt: TGTGCCATCAGTGACAGGGCTGCCACTGAAGCTTTCTTT
CDR3aa: CAISDRAATEAFF

v_gene: TRBV15
abundance: many
j_gene: TRBJ2-1
len: 13
d_gene: .
CDR3nt: TGTGCCACCAGCCAAGGCCAATACAATGAGCAGTTCTTC
CDR3aa: CATSQGQYNEQFF

v_gene: TRBV2
abundance: many
j_gene: TRBJ2-7
len: 16
d_gene: TRBD2
CDR3nt: TGTGCCAGCAGGGCCCTAGCGGGAGGTAGTAACGACGAGCAGTACTTC
CDR3aa: CASRALAGGSNDEQYF

v_gene: TRBV2
abundance: once
j_gene: TRBJ2-1
len: 16
d_gene: TRBD2
CDR3nt: TGTGCCAGCAGTTCTGTAGCGGGAACAATCCACAATGAGCAGTTCTTC
CDR3aa: CASSSVAGTIHNEQFF

v_gene: TRBV6-2/TRBV6-3
abundance: many
j_gene: TRBJ2-1
len: 12
d_gene: .
CDR3nt: TGTGCCAGCAGCGACGGTTACAATGAGCAGTTCTTC
CDR3aa: CASSDGYNEQFF

v_gene: TRBV12-3/TRBV12-4
abundance: few
j_gene: TRBJ2-1
len: 14
d_gene: .
CDR3nt: TGTGCCAGCAGTTTCTCAGCAGGGAAGAATGAGCAGTTCTTC
CDR3aa: CASSFSAGKNEQFF

v_gene: TRBV6-1
abundance: few
j_gene: TRBJ2-6
len: 13
d_gene: .
CDR3nt: TGTGCCAGCCGTCGTTCTGGGGCCAACGTCCTGACTTTC
CDR3aa: CASRRSGANVLTF

v_gene: TRBV5-1
abundance: many
j_gene: TRBJ1-2
len: 14
d_gene: .
CDR3nt: TGCGCCAGCAGTCCGGAGCGACGGCGCTATGGCTACACCTTC
CDR3aa: CASSPERRRYGYTF

v_gene: TRBV18
abundance: many
j_gene: TRBJ1-3
len: 15
d_gene: .
CDR3nt: TGTGCCAGCTCCCTAACGGGGGGCTCTGGAAACACCATATATTTT
CDR3aa: CASSLTGGSGNTIYF

v_gene: TRBV29-1
abundance: few
j_gene: TRBJ1-1
len: 13
d_gene: .
CDR3nt: TGCAGCACTCACAGGGTAGGTGGCACTGAAGCTTTCTTT
CDR3aa: CSTHRVGGTEAFF

v_gene: TRBV7-9
abundance: .
j_gene: TRBJ2-7
len: 14
d_gene: .
CDR3nt: TGTGCCAGCAGCCTCTTGGGGGGTTCCCACGAGCAGTACTTC
CDR3aa: CASSLLGGSHEQYF

v_gene: TRBV19
abundance: .
j_gene: TRBJ2-4
len: 15
d_gene: TRBD1
CDR3nt: TGTGCCAGTAGTGCCCGACAGGGGGCCAAAAACATTCAGTACTTC
CDR3aa: CASSARQGAKNIQYF

v_gene: TRBV10-1
abundance: few
j_gene: TRBJ1-2
len: 12
d_gene: .
CDR3nt: TGCGCCAGCAAGATCAGGGTTGATGGCTACACCTTC
CDR3aa: CASKIRVDGYTF

v_gene: TRBV7-7
abundance: many
j_gene: TRBJ2-3
len: 13
d_gene: .
CDR3nt: TGTGCTAGCAGCTTAGCGACCACAGATACGCAGTATTTT
CDR3aa: CASSLATTDTQYF

v_gene: TRBV20-1
abundance: few
j_gene: TRBJ2-7
len: 12
d_gene: .
CDR3nt: TGCAGTGCCCCCAGGGGGGTTTACGAGCAGTACTTC
CDR3aa: CSAPRGVYEQYF

v_gene: TRBV7-2
abundance: few
j_gene: TRBJ2-2
len: 14
d_gene: .
CDR3nt: TGTGCCAGCAGCTTATTGGGATACGGCGGGGAGCTGTTTTTT
CDR3aa: CASSLLGYGGELFF

v_gene: TRBV6-1
abundance: many
j_gene: TRBJ2-5
len: 11
d_gene: .
CDR3nt: TGTGCCAGCGGACCGGGAGAGACCCAGTACTTC
CDR3aa: CASGPGETQYF

v_gene: TRBV5-1
abundance: many
j_gene: TRBJ1-4
len: 15
d_gene: .
CDR3nt: TGCGCCAGCAGCCTCGGACAGACAACTAATGAAAAACTGTTTTTT
CDR3aa: CASSLGQTTNEKLFF

v_gene: TRBV29-1
abundance: few
j_gene: TRBJ2-3
len: 19
d_gene: TRBD2
CDR3nt: TGCAGCGTTGAATTCCCAGCGGGAGGGCCCAACCCTAGCACAGATACGCAGTATTTT
CDR3aa: CSVEFPAGGPNPSTDTQYF

v_gene: TRBV6-1
abundance: many
j_gene: TRBJ1-1
len: 15
d_gene: .
CDR3nt: TGTGCCAGCGGCCGGACGGGGACCTCCGGCACTGAAGCTTTCTTT
CDR3aa: CASGRTGTSGTEAFF

v_gene: TRBV7-9
abundance: many
j_gene: TRBJ2-1
len: 17
d_gene: TRBD2
CDR3nt: TGTGCCAGCAGCCTACCAACCGGACTAGCGGGAGACGATGAGCAGTTCTTC
CDR3aa: CASSLPTGLAGDDEQFF

v_gene: TRBV11-1
abundance: many
j_gene: TRBJ2-2
len: 15
d_gene: .
CDR3nt: TGTGCCAGCAGCCGGAGCGGAGCGAACACCGGGGAGCTGTTTTTT
CDR3aa: CASSRSGANTGELFF

v_gene: TRBV27
abundance: many
j_gene: TRBJ1-1
len: 14
d_gene: .
CDR3nt: TGTGCCAGCAGTTTAGGGCAGGCGAGCACTGAAGCTTTCTTT
CDR3aa: CASSLGQASTEAFF

v_gene: TRBV28
abundance: many
j_gene: TRBJ2-2
len: 17
d_gene: .
CDR3nt: TGTGCCAGCAGTCCCTCCTATCTGGCAAAGAACACCGGGGAGCTGTTTTTT
CDR3aa: CASSPSYLAKNTGELFF

v_gene: TRBV6-1
abundance: many
j_gene: TRBJ2-3
len: 17
d_gene: TRBD1
CDR3nt: TGTGCCAGCAGTGACAGCATCTCGGGACAGAGTACAGATACGCAGTATTTT
CDR3aa: CASSDSISGQSTDTQYF

v_gene: TRBV6-5
abundance: .
j_gene: TRBJ1-5
len: 14
d_gene: TRBD1
CDR3nt: TGTGCCAGCAGTTTAACGGACAGGGCTCAGCCCCAGCATTTT
CDR3aa: CASSLTDRAQPQHF

v_gene: TRBV2
abundance: many
j_gene: TRBJ2-5
len: 13
d_gene: .
CDR3nt: TGTGCCAGCGACCGCAGGGGTGCAGAGACCCAGTACTTC
CDR3aa: CASDRRGAETQYF

v_gene: TRBV15
abundance: few
j_gene: TRBJ1-4
len: 14
d_gene: TRBD1
CDR3nt: TGTGCCACCAACAACAGGGGGCCTAATGAAAAACTGTTTTTT
CDR3aa: CATNNRGPNEKLFF

v_gene: TRBV7-2
abundance: few
j_gene: TRBJ2-3
len: 16
d_gene: .
CDR3nt: TGTGCCAGCAGCCTCGAGGGAACGGTTAGCACAGATACGCAGTATTTT
CDR3aa: CASSLEGTVSTDTQYF

v_gene: TRBV27
abundance: few
j_gene: TRBJ1-5
len: 16
d_gene: .
CDR3nt: TGTGCCAGCAGTTCCCTCTACACCTCAGGCAATCAGCCCCAGCATTTT
CDR3aa: CASSSLYTSGNQPQHF

v_gene: TRBV24-1
abundance: many
j_gene: TRBJ1-2
len: 12
d_gene: .
CDR3nt: TGTGCCACCTCGACAGGAAGTGATGGCTACACCTTC
CDR3aa: CATSTGSDGYTF

v_gene: TRBV3-1
abundance: many
j_gene: TRBJ2-4
len: 15
d_gene: TRBD1
CDR3nt: TGTGCCAGCAGCCAAGATCGAGGGGGCGGAAACATTCAGTACTTC
CDR3aa: CASSQDRGGGNIQYF

v_gene: TRBV6-2/TRBV6-3
abundance: many
j_gene: TRBJ1-5
len: 14
d_gene: TRBD1
CDR3nt: TGTGCCAGCAGAAGTACAGGGGGCAATCAGCCCCAGCATTTT
CDR3aa: CASRSTGGNQPQHF

v_gene: TRBV28
abundance: .
j_gene: TRBJ1-6
len: 14
d_gene: .
CDR3nt: TGTGCCAGCAGTAGGAACAGGGTTAATTCACCCCTCCACTTT
CDR3aa: CASSRNRVNSPLHF

v_gene: TRBV30
abundance: few
j_gene: TRBJ2-6
len: 16
d_gene: .
CDR3nt: TGTGCCGGACCAAATACGGGTCGGTCTGGGGCCAACGTCCTGACTTTT
CDR3aa: CAGPNTGRSGANVLTF

v_gene: TRBV5-6
abundance: .
j_gene: TRBJ2-7
len: 14
d_gene: .
CDR3nt: TGTGCCAGCAGCTTCGGACTCCACGGGGACGAGCAGTACTTC
CDR3aa: CASSFGLHGDEQYF

v_gene: TRBV5-1
abundance: many
j_gene: TRBJ1-2
len: 13
d_gene: .
CDR3nt: TGCGCCAGCAGCTTGCGGGGCGACTATGGCTACACCTTC
CDR3aa: CASSLRGDYGYTF

v_gene: TRBV18
abundance: few
j_gene: TRBJ2-7
len: 13
d_gene: .
CDR3nt: TGTGCCAGCTCACGGGACCAAAACTACGAGCAGTACTTC
CDR3aa: CASSRDQNYEQYF

v_gene: TRBV24-1
abundance: many
j_gene: TRBJ2-1
len: 16
d_gene: .
CDR3nt: TGTGCCACCAGTGATCCCGGGACACGGGACTACAATGAGCAGTTCTTC
CDR3aa: CATSDPGTRDYNEQFF

v_gene: TRBV2
abundance: many
j_gene: TRBJ1-2
len: 11
d_gene: .
CDR3nt: TGTGCCAGCAGTGAGGACTATGGCTACACCTTC
CDR3aa: CASSEDYGYTF

v_gene: TRBV5-1
abundance: many
j_gene: TRBJ2-7
len: 19
d_gene: TRBD2
CDR3nt: TGCGCCAGCAGCTTGGAGGCTAGCGGGATAGAGGAGAGGAGTTACGAGCAGTACTTC
CDR3aa: CASSLEASGIEERSYEQYF

v_gene: TRBV7-8
abundance: many
j_gene: TRBJ2-1
len: 13
d_gene: .
CDR3nt: TGTGCCAGCAGCCATCGCCGGTACAATGAGCAGTTCTTC
CDR3aa: CASSHRRYNEQFF

v_gene: TRBV6-1
abundance: .
j_gene: TRBJ2-5
len: 15
d_gene: .
CDR3nt: TGTGCCAGCAGGATGGCTGGACACCCTCAAGAGACCCAGTACTTC
CDR3aa: CASRMAGHPQETQYF

v_gene: TRBV28
abundance: few
j_gene: TRBJ1-5
len: 14
d_gene: TRBD1
CDR3nt: TGTGCCAGCAGTGGGGGGGACAGTAATCAGCCCCAGCATTTT
CDR3aa: CASSGGDSNQPQHF

v_gene: TRBV5-5
abundance: many
j_gene: TRBJ2-1
len: 14
d_gene: TRBD2
CDR3nt: TGTGCCAGCAGCTCACGACTAGCGGGCAATGAGCAGTTCTTC
CDR3aa: CASSSRLAGNEQFF

v_gene: TRBV5-1
abundance: many
j_gene: TRBJ1-1
len: 15
d_gene: .
CDR3nt: TGCGCCAGCAGCTTGTGGGCGGCCCTCAACACTGAAGCTTTCTTT
CDR3aa: CASSLWAALNTEAFF

v_gene: TRBV6-1
abundance: many
j_gene: TRBJ2-3
len: 13
d_gene: .
CDR3nt: TGTGCCAGCACAGATGGGGATATGAATACGCAGTATTTT
CDR3aa: CASTDGDMNTQYF

v_gene: TRBV6-5
abundance: .
j_gene: TRBJ2-7
len: 15
d_gene: TRBD2
CDR3nt: TGTGCCAGCAGTTACGGTGGCGGGAGGTCCCTCGAGCAGTACTTC
CDR3aa: CASSYGGGRSLEQYF

v_gene: TRBV6-4
abundance: few
j_gene: TRBJ2-1
len: 14
d_gene: TRBD2
CDR3nt: TGTGCCAGTTCCCTCCGCGCTAGCGGGAATGAGCAGTTCTTC
CDR3aa: CASSLRASGNEQFF

v_gene: TRBV29-1
abundance: .
j_gene: TRBJ1-4
len: 13
d_gene: .
CDR3nt: TGCAGCGTAGGGACGGGAACGAGGGAAAAACTGTTTTTT
CDR3aa: CSVGTGTREKLFF

v_gene: TRBV7-9
abundance: .
j_gene: TRBJ1-1
len: 14
d_gene: .
CDR3nt: TGTGCCAGCAGCTACCTCCAGGGAGGCACTGAAGCTTTCTTT
CDR3aa: CASSYLQGGTEAFF

v_gene: TRBV28
abundance: many
j_gene: TRBJ2-7
len: 14
d_gene: .
CDR3nt: TGTGCCAGCACTCAGAGGGTTCTTTCCTACGAGCAGTACTTC
CDR3aa: CASTQRVLSYEQYF

v_gene: TRBV7-2
abundance: many
j_gene: TRBJ2-1
len: 11
d_gene: .
CDR3nt: TGTGGACTATGGAGCGACGAGGAGCAGTTCTTC
CDR3aa: CGLWSDEEQFF

v_gene: TRBV5-1
abundance: few
j_gene: TRBJ1-6
len: 14
d_gene: TRBD1
CDR3nt: TGCGCCAGCAGTCCAGACAGGGCCAATTCACCCCTCCACTTT
CDR3aa: CASSPDRANSPLHF